This is a list of T cell receptor beta chains from one sample in a study of blood T cells in healthy people across ages. TCRdb recomputed calls from the 5' RACE reads with MiXCR, one row per CDR3 protein. Of roughly 1,800,000 distinct CDR3 sequences listed, just under 50% were seen once; the top ten hold 2.1%. The sequencing input was blood. These receptor sequences come from a woman aged 40 to 49 in good health. CDR3s leave out the opening cysteine and the closing phenylalanine or tryptophan. Fields, in order: J gene, V gene, CDR3 protein.

TRBJ2-1 TRBV29-1 SVVRTGKQF
TRBJ2-7 TRBV28 ASSSTRLPRQY
TRBJ2-1 TRBV5-1 ASSLGTSGGFYEQF
TRBJ2-1 TRBV15 ATSRDYGQGKNEQF
TRBJ2-5 TRBV6-5 ASRHGGAETQY
TRBJ2-3 TRBV5-6 ASSWGDTPTQY
TRBJ1-2 TRBV20-1 SATSLGGGHGYT
TRBJ2-4 TRBV3-1 ASRSPGGLDIQY
TRBJ2-5 TRBV7-9 ASSLASTSGVGTEQY
TRBJ2-5 TRBV29-1 SFLQGSETQY
TRBJ1-2 TRBV7-2 ASSRGQGSHGYT
TRBJ2-1 TRBV4-3 ASSQVEFGKISYNERF
TRBJ2-5 TRBV9 ASSATGTSSPQY
TRBJ2-5 TRBV10-2 ASSESDRHHFGQY
TRBJ2-7 TRBV19 ASSLASGGAGVVYEQY
TRBJ2-3 TRBV6-5 ASSSLRLEDTQY
TRBJ2-4 TRBV21-1 ASIRQGETRLAKNIQY
TRBJ2-3 TRBV11-2 ASGTPAGATDTQY
TRBJ2-7 TRBV20-1 SATTTSGGNSYEQY
TRBJ1-5 TRBV12-3/TRBV12-4 ASSPQMEQPQH
TRBJ2-1 TRBV7-2 ASSLGTSVSSEQF
TRBJ2-1 TRBV20-1 SAARGAGVYEQF
TRBJ2-5 TRBV5-1 ASSHTGSQETQY
TRBJ1-2 TRBV29-1 SVEDWTGNGYT
TRBJ1-2 TRBV9 ASSVEATVTGGYT
TRBJ2-5 TRBV7-2 ASSLTGLEKETQY
TRBJ2-1 TRBV20-1 SAWDNPGSYNEQF
TRBJ2-3 TRBV7-2 ASSLAVQRSTDTQY
TRBJ2-7 TRBV20-1 SARDLDAVMVEQY
TRBJ1-1 TRBV9 ASSVVPGAQTEAF
TRBJ2-3 TRBV4-3 ASSQDLAGGHDTQY